This T cell receptor beta chain was sequenced for a study of CD8+CD57+ T cells in acquired aplastic anemia. Turning to the study itself: Sorted CD4+ and CD8+ cells yielded DNA averaging around 3.2 ug. Findings and caveats of the study: There were roughly 28 CD8+ CDR3 sequences that occurred in both patients and controls.

About this clonotype itself: Its antigen is still unknown.

Individuals selected for sequencing had exhibited CD8+CD57+ cell expansion on flow cytometry. There was no therapy given to any patient before the blood sampling took place. For CDR3 and TCR beta VDJ profiling, genomic DNA was the template used. TCRdb passed the reads through MiXCR, listing each CDR3 protein once. The sample records about 270,000 distinct CDR3 sequences, less than 85% being singletons. Germline V CDR1 and CDR2: SGHTA, FQGNSA. V lost 4 bases to trimming and J lost 0 bases; unmatched junction nucleotides: 14. The CDR3 length is 18 residues. The sample was sorted CD4+, CD8+, or CD8+CD57+ T cells (not recorded which) from PBMCs. This sequence joins TRBV7-2 and TRBJ2-7; 8 bases are a match to TRBD1. The TCR comes from a human donor with aplastic anemia. CDR3 protein: CASSSHTGGGYPSYEQYV. CDR3 coding DNA: TGTGCCAGCAGCTCCCATACAGGGGGTGGCTACCCCTCCTACGAGCAGTACGTC.